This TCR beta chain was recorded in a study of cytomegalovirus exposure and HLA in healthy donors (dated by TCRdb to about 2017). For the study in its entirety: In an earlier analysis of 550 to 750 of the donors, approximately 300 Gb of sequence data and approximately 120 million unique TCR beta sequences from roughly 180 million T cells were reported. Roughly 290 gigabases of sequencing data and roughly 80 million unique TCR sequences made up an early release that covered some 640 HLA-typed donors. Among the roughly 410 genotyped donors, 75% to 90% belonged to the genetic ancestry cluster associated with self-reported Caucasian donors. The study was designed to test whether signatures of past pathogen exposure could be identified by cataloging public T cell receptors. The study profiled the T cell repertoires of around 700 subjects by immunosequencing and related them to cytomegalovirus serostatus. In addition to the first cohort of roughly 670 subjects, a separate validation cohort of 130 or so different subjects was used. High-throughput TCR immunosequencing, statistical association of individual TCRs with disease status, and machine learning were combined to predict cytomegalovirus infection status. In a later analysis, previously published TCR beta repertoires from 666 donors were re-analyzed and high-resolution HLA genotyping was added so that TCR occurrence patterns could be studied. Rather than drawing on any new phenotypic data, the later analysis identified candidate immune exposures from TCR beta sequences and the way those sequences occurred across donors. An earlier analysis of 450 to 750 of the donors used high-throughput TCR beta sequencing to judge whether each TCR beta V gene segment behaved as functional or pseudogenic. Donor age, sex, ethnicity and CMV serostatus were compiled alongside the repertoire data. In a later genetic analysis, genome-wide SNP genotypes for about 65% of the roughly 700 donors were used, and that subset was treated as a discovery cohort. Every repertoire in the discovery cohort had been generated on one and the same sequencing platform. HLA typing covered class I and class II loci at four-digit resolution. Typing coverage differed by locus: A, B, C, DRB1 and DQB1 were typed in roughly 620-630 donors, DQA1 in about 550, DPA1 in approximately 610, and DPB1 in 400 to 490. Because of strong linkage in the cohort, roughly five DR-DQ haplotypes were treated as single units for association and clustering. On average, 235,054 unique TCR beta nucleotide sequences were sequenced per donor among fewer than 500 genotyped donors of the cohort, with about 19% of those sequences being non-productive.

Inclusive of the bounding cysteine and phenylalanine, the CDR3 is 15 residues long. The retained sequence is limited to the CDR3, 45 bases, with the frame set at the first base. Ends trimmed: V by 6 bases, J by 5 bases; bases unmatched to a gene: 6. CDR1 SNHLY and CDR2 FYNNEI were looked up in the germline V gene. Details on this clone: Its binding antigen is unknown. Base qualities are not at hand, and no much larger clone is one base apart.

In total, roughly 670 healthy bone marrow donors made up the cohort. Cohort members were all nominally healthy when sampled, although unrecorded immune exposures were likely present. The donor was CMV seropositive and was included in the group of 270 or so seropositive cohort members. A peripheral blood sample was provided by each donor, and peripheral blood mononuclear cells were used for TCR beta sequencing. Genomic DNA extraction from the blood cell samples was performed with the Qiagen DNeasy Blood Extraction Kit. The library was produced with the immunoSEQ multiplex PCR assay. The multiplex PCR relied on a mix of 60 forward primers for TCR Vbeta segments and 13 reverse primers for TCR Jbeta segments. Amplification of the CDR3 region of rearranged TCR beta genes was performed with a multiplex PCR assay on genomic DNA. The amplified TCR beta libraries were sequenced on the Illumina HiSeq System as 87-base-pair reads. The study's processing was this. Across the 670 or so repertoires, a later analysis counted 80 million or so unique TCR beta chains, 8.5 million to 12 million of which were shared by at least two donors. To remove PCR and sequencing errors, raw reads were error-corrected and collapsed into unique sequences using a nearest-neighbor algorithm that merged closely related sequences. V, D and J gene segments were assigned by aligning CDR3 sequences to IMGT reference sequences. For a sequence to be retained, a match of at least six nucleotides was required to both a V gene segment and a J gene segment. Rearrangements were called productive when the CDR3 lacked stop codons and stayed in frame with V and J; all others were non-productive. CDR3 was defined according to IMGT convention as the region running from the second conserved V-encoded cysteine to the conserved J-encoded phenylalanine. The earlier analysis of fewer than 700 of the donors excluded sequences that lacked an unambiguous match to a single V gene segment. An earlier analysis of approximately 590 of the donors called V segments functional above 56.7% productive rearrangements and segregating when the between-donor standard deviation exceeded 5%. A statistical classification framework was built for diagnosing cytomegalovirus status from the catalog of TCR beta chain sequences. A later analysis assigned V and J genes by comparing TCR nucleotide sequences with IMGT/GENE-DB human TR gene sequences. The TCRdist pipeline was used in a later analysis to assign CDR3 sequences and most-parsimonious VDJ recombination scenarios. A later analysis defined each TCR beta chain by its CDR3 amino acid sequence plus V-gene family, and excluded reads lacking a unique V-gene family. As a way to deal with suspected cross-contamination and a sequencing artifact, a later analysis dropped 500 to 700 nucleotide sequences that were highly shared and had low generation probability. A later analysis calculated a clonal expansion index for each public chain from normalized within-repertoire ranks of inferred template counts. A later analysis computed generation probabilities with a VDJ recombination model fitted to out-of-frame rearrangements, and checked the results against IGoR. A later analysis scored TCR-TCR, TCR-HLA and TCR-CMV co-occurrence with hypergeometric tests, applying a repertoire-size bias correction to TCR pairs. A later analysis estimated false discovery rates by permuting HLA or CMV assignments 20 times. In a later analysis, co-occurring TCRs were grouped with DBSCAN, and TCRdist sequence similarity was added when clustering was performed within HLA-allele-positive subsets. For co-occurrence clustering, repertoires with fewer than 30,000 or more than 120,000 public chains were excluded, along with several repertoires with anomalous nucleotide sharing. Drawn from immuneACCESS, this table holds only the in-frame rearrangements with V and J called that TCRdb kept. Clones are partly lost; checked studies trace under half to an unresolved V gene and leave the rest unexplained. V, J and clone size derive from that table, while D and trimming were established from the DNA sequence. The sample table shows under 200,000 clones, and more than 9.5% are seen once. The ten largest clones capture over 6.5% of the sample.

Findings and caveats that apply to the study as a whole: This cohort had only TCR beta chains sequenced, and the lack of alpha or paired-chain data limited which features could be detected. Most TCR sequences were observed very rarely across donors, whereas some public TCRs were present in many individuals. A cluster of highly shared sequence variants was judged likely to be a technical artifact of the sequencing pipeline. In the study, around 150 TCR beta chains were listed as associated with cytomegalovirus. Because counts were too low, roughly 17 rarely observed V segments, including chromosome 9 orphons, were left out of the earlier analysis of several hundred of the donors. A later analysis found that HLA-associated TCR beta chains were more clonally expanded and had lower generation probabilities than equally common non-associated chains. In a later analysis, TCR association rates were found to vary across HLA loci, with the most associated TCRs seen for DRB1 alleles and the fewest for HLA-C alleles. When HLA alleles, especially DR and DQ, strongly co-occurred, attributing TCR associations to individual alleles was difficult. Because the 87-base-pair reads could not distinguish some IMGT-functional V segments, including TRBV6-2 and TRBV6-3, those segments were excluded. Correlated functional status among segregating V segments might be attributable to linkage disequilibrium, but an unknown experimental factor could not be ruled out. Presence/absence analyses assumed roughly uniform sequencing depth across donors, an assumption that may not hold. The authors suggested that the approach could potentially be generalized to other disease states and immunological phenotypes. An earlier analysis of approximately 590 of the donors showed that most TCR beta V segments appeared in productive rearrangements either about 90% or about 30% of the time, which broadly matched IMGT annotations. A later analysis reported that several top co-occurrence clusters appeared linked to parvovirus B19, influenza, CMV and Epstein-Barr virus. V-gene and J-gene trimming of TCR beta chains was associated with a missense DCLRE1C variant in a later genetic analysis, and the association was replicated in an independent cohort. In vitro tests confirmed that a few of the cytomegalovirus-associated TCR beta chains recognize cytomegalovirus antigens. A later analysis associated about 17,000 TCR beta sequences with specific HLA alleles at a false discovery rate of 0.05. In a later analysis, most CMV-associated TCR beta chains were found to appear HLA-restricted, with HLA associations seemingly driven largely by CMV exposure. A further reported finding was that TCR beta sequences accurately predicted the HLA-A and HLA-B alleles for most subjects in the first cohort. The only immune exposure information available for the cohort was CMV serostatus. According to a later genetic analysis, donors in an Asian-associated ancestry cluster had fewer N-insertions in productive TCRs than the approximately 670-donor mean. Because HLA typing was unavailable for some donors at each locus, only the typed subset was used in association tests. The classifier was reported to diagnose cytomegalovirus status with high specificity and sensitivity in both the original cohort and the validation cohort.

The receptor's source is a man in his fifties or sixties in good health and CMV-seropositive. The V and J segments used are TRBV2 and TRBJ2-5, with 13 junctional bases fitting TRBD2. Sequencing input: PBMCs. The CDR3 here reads CASRKTSGGMETQYF. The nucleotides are TGTGCCAGCAGGAAGACTAGCGGGGGGATGGAGACCCAGTACTTC. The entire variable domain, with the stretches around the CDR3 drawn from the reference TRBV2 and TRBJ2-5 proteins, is EPEVTQTPSHQVTQMGQEVILRCVPISNHLYFYWYRQILGQKVEFLVSFYNNEISEKSEIFDDQFSVERPDGSNFTLKIRSTKLEDSAMYFCASRKTSGGMETQYFGPGTRLLVL.